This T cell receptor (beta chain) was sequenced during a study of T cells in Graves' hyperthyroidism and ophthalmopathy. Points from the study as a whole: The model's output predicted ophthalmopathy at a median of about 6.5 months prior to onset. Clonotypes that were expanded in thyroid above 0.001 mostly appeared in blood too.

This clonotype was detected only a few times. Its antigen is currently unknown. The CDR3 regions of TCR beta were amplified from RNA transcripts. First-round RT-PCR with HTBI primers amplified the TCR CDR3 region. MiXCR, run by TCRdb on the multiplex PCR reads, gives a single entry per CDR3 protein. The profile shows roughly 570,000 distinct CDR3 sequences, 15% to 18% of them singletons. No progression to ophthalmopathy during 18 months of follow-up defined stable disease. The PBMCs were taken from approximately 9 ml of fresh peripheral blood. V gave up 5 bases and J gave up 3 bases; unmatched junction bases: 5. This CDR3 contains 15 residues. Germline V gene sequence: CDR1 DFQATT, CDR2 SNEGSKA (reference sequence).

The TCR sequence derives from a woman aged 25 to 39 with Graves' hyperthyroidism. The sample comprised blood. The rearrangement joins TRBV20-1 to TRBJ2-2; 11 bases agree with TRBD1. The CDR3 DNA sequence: TGCAGTGCTCCGGACAGGGGGCGTGACACCGGGGAGCTGTTTTTT. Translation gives CSAPDRGRDTGELFF.